Listed below are T cell receptor beta chains from one sample, sequenced in a study of blood T cell repertoires in COVID-19. Assay used: immunoSEQ multiplex PCR; TCRdb lists only in-frame clones, some missing. This table has approximately 200,000 clones, about 90% appearing once. Sequenced: peripheral blood. The receptors were gathered from a man aged 35 to 55 with active or convalescent COVID-19. Both conserved end residues are part of each CDR3. D genes are given only for firm matches. The size field is filled for only some rows; it gives once, few, many or a size class.

clone_size j_call d_call cdr3_length v_call cdr3_aa cdr3_nt
NA TRBJ2-3 NA 15 TRBV11-2 CASSLDVRGTDTQYF TGTGCCAGCAGCTTAGATGTGCGAGGAACAGATACGCAGTATTTT
NA TRBJ2-1 TRBD2 16 TRBV15 CATSTGLAGAGDEQFF TGTGCCACCAGCACGGGACTAGCGGGGGCCGGGGATGAGCAGTTCTTC
NA TRBJ1-5 NA 13 TRBV5-6 CASSLATGRPQHF TGTGCCAGCAGCTTGGCCACAGGCCGGCCCCAGCATTTT
NA TRBJ2-3 TRBD1 14 TRBV29-1 CSVGGTGRADTQYF TGCAGCGTTGGTGGGACAGGGAGGGCAGATACGCAGTATTTT
NA TRBJ2-7 NA 13 TRBV28 CASSSRSSYEQYF TGTGCCAGCAGTTCCCGCAGCTCCTACGAGCAGTACTTC
NA TRBJ1-2 NA 13 TRBV9 CASSVGTAYGYTF TGTGCCAGCAGCGTAGGGACTGCCTATGGCTACACCTTC
NA TRBJ1-1 TRBD1 16 TRBV19 CASSAPGQGLNTEAFF TGTGCCAGTAGCGCCCCCGGACAGGGTTTAAACACCGAAGCTTTCTTT
NA TRBJ2-7 NA 16 TRBV5-1 CASSLTDGAGSYEQYF TGCGCCAGCAGCTTAACGGATGGGGCCGGTTCCTACGAGCAGTACTTC
NA TRBJ1-3 TRBD1 14 TRBV6-5 CASSRDREGRTIYF TGTGCCAGCAGTAGGGACAGGGAAGGTCGGACCATATATTTT
NA TRBJ2-1 NA 12 TRBV6-5 CASSQNYNEQFF TGTGCCAGCAGTCAGAATTACAATGAGCAGTTCTTC
NA TRBJ2-3 TRBD1 12 TRBV12-3/TRBV12-4 CASSFGQGPQYF TGTGCCAGCAGTTTCGGACAGGGCCCGCAGTATTTT
NA TRBJ1-1 NA 13 TRBV10-1 CASSLQGNFPAFF TGCGCCAGCAGCCTACAGGGTAATTTCCCAGCTTTCTTT
NA TRBJ2-7 NA 15 TRBV4-2 CASSQEAGSSYEQYF TGTGCCAGCAGCCAAGAGGCGGGAAGCTCCTACGAGCAGTACTTC
few TRBJ2-2 TRBD1 14 TRBV5-1 CASSTGQDTGELFF TGCGCCAGCAGCACGGGACAGGACACCGGGGAGCTGTTTTTT
NA TRBJ2-7 NA 13 TRBV5-6 CASSLDIPYEQYF TGTGCCAGCAGCTTGGATATCCCCTACGAGCAGTACTTC
NA TRBJ2-7 NA 14 TRBV19 CASSLGDNYYEQYF TGTGCCAGTAGTTTGGGGGACAACTACTACGAGCAGTACTTC
few TRBJ1-2 TRBD1 17 TRBV11-2 CASSPLLLGQGAYGYTF TGTGCCAGCAGCCCACTTCTCCTTGGACAGGGGGCGTATGGCTACACCTTC
NA TRBJ2-2 NA 12 TRBV27 CASSFPSGELFF TGTGCCAGCAGTTTCCCATCCGGGGAGCTGTTTTTT
few TRBJ1-6 NA 15 TRBV28 CASSWGGSYNSPLHF TGTGCCAGCAGTTGGGGGGGCTCCTATAATTCACCCCTCCACTTT
NA TRBJ1-2 TRBD1 14 TRBV9 CASSVASRGYGYTF TGTGCCAGCAGCGTAGCATCCAGGGGGTATGGCTACACCTTC
NA TRBJ1-4 NA 15 TRBV6-5 CASSSTGPTNEKLFF TGTGCCAGCAGTTCTACAGGGCCAACTAATGAAAAACTGTTTTTT
NA TRBJ2-7 TRBD2 15 TRBV2 CASRERSGVAWEQYF TGTGCCAGCAGAGAAAGAAGCGGGGTCGCTTGGGAGCAGTACTTC
NA TRBJ1-2 NA 16 TRBV11-1 CASSSYGRGKDDGYTF TGTGCCAGCAGCTCATACGGCCGGGGTAAGGACGATGGCTACACCTTC
NA TRBJ2-7 TRBD1 14 TRBV25-1 CASSEDRGGPEQYF TGTGCCAGCAGTGAGGACAGGGGTGGACCCGAGCAGTACTTC